Listed below are T cell receptor beta chains from one sample, sequenced in a study of neurological immune-mediated disorders. MiXCR, run by TCRdb on the 5' RACE reads, gives a single entry per CDR3 protein. The table has approximately 68,000 distinct CDR3 sequences, roughly 4.8% seen once. Input material: PBMCs. Source of these receptors: a woman aged 70-85 years with multiple sclerosis. Both conserved end residues are part of each CDR3. The D gene is left open where the match is weak. Size tells how often a clone was seen (once, few, many) or the class of an expanded clone, and some rows leave it out.

TRBV20-1	TRBD1	TRBJ1-1	many	TGCAGTGCTCCGGGACAGCGCAACACTGAAGCTTTCTTT	CSAPGQRNTEAFF
TRBV28	-	TRBJ1-2	many	TGTGCCAGCAACCAGTATACAGTGTATGGCTACACCTTC	CASNQYTVYGYTF
TRBV4-3	-	TRBJ2-7	many	TGCGCCAGCAGCCAAGAGGCCTTTGGTGGGAGCTCCTACGAGCAGTACTTC	CASSQEAFGGSSYEQYF
TRBV7-2	-	TRBJ1-5	many	TGTGCCAGCAGCTTTGGAGAAAATAGCAATCAGCCCCAGCATTTT	CASSFGENSNQPQHF
TRBV12-3/TRBV12-4	TRBD1	TRBJ1-4	many	TGTGCCAGCACACGGACAGGGAATAATGAAAAACTGTTTTTT	CASTRTGNNEKLFF
TRBV7-2	TRBD2	TRBJ2-7	many	TGTGCCAGCAGCTTAGAACGAGGGGAGGGCCGCCCACAGTACTTC	CASSLERGEGRPQYF
TRBV20-1	TRBD1	TRBJ1-1	-	TGCAGTGCTAGAGCCCCCAGGGGGCGAGGCACTGAAGCTTTCTTT	CSARAPRGRGTEAFF
TRBV12-3/TRBV12-4	TRBD1	TRBJ1-4	many	TGTGCCAGCACCAGTCCCCCAGGGGGTGAAAAACTGTTTTTT	CASTSPPGGEKLFF
TRBV6-5	-	TRBJ2-1	many	TGTGCCAGCAGTTATCCCAGCAATGAGCAGTTCTTC	CASSYPSNEQFF
TRBV9	TRBD1	TRBJ2-3	many	TGTGCCAGCAGCGTTCGACAGGGGAACACAGATACGCAGTATTTT	CASSVRQGNTDTQYF
TRBV6-6	TRBD2	TRBJ2-5	-	TGTGCCAGCAGTCCACCGGGACTAGCGTCTCAAGAGACCCAGTACTTC	CASSPPGLASQETQYF
TRBV5-1	-	TRBJ2-7	many	TGCGCCAGCAGCTTGGGACAGATCTACGAGCAGTACTTC	CASSLGQIYEQYF
TRBV10-3	-	TRBJ2-1	many	TGTGCCATCAGTTCAGGGGAAGCCTACAATGAGCAGTTCTTC	CAISSGEAYNEQFF
TRBV20-1	-	TRBJ2-3	many	TGCAGTGAGAAGGACGGTTTGGGAGAGGGTACGCAGTATTTT	CSEKDGLGEGTQYF
TRBV20-1	-	TRBJ2-5	many	TGCAGTGCTCAGTGGGATACCACGAGAGGGACCCAGTACTTC	CSAQWDTTRGTQYF
TRBV27	-	TRBJ2-7	many	TGTGCCAGCAGTTTAAGACCCGACCCTTACTACGAGCAGTACTTC	CASSLRPDPYYEQYF
TRBV6-5	-	TRBJ2-2	many	TGTGCCAGCACTCAACCGGCTAGCGCCTCCCCGAACACCGGGGAGCTGTTTTTT	CASTQPASASPNTGELFF
TRBV20-1	-	TRBJ2-1	many	TGCAGTGCTAGAGATTTTAGGGGACCCCTCCCCGATGAGCAGTTCTTC	CSARDFRGPLPDEQFF
TRBV6-5	-	TRBJ1-1	many	TGTGCCAGCACCCGGGGCGTCGGGACTGAAGCTTTCTTT	CASTRGVGTEAFF
TRBV20-1	-	TRBJ2-7	many	TGCAGTGCAGTGACAGGAAGCGGCTACGAGCAGTACTTC	CSAVTGSGYEQYF
TRBV12-3/TRBV12-4	-	TRBJ2-7	many	TGTGCCAGCAGTTTTAACCCAGGGTACGAGCAGTACTTC	CASSFNPGYEQYF
TRBV7-8	TRBD2	TRBJ2-7	many	TGTGCCAGCAGCGCGACTAGCGACCCTACCTACGAGCAGTACTTC	CASSATSDPTYEQYF
TRBV12-3/TRBV12-4	-	TRBJ2-1	many	TGTGCCAGCAGCTTTGGAAGCTCCTACAATGAGCAGTTCTTC	CASSFGSSYNEQFF